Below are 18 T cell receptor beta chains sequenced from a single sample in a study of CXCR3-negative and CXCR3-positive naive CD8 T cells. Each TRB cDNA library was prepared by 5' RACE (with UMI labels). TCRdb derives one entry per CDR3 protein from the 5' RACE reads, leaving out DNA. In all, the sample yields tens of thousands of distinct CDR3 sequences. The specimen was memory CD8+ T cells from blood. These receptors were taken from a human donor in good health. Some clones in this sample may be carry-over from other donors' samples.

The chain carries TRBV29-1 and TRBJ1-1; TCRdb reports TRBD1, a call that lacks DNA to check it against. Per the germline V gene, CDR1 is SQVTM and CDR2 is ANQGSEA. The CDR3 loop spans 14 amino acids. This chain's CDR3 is CSAQGNIRGTEAFF.

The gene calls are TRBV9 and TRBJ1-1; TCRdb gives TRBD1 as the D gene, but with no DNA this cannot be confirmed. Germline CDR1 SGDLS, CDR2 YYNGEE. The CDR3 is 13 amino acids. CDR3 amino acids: CASSGGSGTEAFF.

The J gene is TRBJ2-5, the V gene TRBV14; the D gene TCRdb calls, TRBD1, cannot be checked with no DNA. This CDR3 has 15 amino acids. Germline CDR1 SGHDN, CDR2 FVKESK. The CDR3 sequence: CASSQENGGGETQYF.

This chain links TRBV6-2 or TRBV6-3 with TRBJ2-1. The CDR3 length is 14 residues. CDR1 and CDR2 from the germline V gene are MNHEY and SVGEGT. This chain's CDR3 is CASSIGSSYNEQFF.

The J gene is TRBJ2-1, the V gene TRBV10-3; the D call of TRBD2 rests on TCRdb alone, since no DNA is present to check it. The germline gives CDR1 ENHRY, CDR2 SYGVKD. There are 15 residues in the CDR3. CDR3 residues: CAISERSGGLNEQFF.

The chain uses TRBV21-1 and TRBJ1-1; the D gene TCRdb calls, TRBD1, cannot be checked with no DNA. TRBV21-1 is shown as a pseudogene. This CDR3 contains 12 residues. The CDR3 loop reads CASGTGVLPAFF.

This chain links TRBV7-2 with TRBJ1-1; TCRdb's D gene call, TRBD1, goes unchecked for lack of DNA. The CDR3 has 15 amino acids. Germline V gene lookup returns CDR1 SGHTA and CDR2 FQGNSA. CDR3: CASNLLGGGNTEAFF.

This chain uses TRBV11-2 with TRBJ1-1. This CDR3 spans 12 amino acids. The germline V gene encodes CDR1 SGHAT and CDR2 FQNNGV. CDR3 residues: CASSPAADEAFF.

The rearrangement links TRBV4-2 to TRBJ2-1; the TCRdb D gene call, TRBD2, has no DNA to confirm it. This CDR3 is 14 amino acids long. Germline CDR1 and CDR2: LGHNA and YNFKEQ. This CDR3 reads CASSPRTGPDEQFF.

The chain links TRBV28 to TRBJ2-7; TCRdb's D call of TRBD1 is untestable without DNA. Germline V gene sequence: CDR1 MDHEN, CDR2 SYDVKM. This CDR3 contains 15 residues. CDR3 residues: CASSLRTGNSYEQYF.

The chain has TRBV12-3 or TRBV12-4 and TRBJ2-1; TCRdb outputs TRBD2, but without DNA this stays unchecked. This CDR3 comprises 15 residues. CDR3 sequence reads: CASRPQTLDGDEQFF.

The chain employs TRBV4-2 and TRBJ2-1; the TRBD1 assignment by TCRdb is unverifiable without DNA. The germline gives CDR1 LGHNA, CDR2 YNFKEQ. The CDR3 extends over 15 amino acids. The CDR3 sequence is CASSQDRQGWGEQFF.

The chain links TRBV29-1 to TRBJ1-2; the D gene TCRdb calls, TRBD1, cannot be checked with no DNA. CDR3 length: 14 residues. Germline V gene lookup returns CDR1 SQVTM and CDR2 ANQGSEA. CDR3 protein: CSVSGTGKSYGYTF.

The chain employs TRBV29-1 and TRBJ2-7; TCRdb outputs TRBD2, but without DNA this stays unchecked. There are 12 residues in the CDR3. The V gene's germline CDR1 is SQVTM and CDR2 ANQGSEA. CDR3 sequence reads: CSVGGLGYEQYF.

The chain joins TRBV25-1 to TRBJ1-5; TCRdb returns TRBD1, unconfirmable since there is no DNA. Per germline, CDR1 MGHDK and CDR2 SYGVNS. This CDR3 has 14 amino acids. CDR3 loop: CASSVLGAGQPQHF.

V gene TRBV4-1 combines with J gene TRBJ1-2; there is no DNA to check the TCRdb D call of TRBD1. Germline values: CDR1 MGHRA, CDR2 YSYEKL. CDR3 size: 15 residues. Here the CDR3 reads CASSRRTGEGYGYTF.

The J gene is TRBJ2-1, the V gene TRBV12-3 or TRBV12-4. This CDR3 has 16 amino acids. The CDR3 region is CASSFGQGSSYNEQFF.

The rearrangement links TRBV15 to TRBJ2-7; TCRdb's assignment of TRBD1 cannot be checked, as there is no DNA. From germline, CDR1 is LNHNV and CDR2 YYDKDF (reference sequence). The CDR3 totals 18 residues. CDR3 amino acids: CATSPASLFRDSLAEQYF. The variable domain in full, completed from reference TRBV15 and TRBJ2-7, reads DAMVIQNPRYQVTQFGKPVTLSCSQTLNHNVMYWYQQKSSQAPKLLFHYYDKDFNNEADTPDNFQSRRPNTSFCFLDIRSPGLGDTAMYLCATSPASLFRDSLAEQYFGPGTRLTVT.